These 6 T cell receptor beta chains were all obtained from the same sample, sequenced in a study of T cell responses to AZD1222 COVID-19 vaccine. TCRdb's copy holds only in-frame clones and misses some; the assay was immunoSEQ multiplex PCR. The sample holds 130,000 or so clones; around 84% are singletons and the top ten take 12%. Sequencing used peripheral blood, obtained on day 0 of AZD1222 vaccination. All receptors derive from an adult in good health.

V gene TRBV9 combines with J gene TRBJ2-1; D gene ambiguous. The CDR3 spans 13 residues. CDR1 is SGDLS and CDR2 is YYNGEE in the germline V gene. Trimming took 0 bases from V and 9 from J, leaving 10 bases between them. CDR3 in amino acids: CASSVAQDGEQFF. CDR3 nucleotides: TGTGCCAGCAGCGTAGCTCAGGACGGTGAGCAGTTCTTC. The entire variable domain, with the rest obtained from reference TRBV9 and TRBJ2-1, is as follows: DSGVTQTPKHLITATGQRVTLRCSPRSGDLSVYWYQQSLDQGLQFLIQYYNGEERAKGNILERFSAQQFPDLHSELNLSSLELGDSALYFCASSVAQDGEQFFGPGTRLTVL.

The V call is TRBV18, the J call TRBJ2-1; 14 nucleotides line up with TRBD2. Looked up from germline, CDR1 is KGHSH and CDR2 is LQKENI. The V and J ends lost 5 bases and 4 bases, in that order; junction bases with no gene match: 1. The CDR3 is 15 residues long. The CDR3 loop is CASSGTSGGYNEQFF. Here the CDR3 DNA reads TGTGCCAGCTCAGGGACTAGCGGGGGATACAATGAGCAGTTCTTC.

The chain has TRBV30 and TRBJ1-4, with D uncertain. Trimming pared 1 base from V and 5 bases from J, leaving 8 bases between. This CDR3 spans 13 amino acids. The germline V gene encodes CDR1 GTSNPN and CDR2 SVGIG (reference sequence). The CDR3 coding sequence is TGTGCCTGGAGTGCCCAGCAGAATGAAAAACTGTTTTTT. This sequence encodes CAWSAQQNEKLFF. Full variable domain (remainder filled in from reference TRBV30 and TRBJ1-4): SQTIHQWPATLVQPVGSPLSLECTVEGTSNPNLYWYRQAAGRGLQLLFYSVGIGQISSEVPQNLSASRPQDRQFILSSKKLLLSDSGFYLCAWSAQQNEKLFFGSGTQLSVL.

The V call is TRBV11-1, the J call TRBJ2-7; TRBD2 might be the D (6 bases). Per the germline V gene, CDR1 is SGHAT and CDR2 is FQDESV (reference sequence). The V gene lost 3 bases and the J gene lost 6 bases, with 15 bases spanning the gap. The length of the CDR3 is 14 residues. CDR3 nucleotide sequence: TGTGCCAGCAGCTTTGAACGGGAGTTTTCCGAGCAGTACTTC. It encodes CASSFEREFSEQYF.

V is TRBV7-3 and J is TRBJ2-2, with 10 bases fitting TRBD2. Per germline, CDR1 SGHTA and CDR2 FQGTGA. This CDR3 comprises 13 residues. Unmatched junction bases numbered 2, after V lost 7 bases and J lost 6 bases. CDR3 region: CASKLAGPGELFF. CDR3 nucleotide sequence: TGTGCCAGCAAACTAGCGGGGCCCGGGGAGCTGTTTTTT. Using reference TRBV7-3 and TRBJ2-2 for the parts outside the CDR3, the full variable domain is GAGVSQTPSNKVTEKGKYVELRCDPISGHTALYWYRQSLGQGPEFLIYFQGTGAADDSGLPNDRFFAVRPEGSVSTLKIQRTERGDSAVYLCASKLAGPGELFFGEGSRLTVL.

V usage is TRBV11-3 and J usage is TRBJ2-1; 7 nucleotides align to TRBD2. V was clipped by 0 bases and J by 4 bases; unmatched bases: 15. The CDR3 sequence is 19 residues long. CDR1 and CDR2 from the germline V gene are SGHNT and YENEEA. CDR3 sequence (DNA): TGTGCCAGCAGCTTAGAACCACCCAAAGCGGGGTCCTTTTACAATGAGCAGTTCTTC. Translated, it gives CASSLEPPKAGSFYNEQFF.